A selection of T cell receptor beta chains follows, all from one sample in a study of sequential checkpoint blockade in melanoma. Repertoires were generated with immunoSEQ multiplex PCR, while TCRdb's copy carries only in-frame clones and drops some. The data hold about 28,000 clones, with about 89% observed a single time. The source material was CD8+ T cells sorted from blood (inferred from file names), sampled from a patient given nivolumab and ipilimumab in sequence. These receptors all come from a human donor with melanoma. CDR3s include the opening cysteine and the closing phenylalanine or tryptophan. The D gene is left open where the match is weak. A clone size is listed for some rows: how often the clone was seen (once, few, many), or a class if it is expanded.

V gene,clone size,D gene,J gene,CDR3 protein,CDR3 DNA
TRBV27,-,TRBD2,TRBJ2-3,CASSLLGGGSDTQYF,TGTGCCAGCAGTTTATTGGGGGGGGGATCAGATACGCAGTATTTT
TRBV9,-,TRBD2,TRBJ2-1,CASSVVPSGGNNEQFF,TGTGCCAGCAGCGTAGTACCTAGCGGGGGCAACAATGAGCAGTTCTTC
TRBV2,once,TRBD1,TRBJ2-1,CARWDRTLNEQFF,TGTGCCAGATGGGACAGGACCCTTAATGAGCAGTTCTTC
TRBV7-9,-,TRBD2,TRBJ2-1,CASSFLAGSSYNEQFF,TGTGCCAGCAGCTTCCTAGCGGGGAGCTCCTACAATGAGCAGTTCTTC
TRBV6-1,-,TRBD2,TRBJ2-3,CASSEPWTSGSDTQYF,TGTGCCAGCAGTGAACCTTGGACTAGCGGGTCAGATACGCAGTATTTT
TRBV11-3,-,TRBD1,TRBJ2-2,CASSLGQGGTLGELFF,TGTGCCAGCAGCTTGGGACAGGGAGGAACCCTCGGGGAGCTGTTTTTT
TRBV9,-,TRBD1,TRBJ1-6,CASSVMGQSPLHF,TGTGCCAGCAGCGTAATGGGACAGTCACCCCTCCACTTT
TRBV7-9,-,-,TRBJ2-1,CASSSTVESYNEQFF,TGTGCCAGCAGCTCGACAGTAGAATCCTACAATGAGCAGTTCTTC
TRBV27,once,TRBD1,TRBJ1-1,CASSFDRGLTEAFF,TGTGCCAGCAGTTTCGACAGGGGGCTCACTGAAGCTTTCTTT
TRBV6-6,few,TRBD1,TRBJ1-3,CASSWTGGRNTIYF,TGTGCCAGCAGCTGGACAGGGGGCAGAAACACCATATATTTT
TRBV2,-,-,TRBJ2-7,CASSVGAEYPYEQYF,TGTGCCAGCAGTGTAGGGGCGGAGTACCCCTACGAGCAGTACTTC
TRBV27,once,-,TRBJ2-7,CASSSLSSYEQYF,TGTGCCAGCAGTTCCCTCAGCTCCTACGAGCAGTACTTC
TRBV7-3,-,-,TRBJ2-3,CASSLGVSPSTDTQYF,TGTGCCAGCAGCTTAGGAGTCAGCCCGAGCACAGATACGCAGTATTTT
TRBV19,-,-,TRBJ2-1,CASSLGARVMFF,TGTGCCAGTAGTCTCGGAGCGAGGGTAATGTTCTTC
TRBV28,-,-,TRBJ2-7,CASSLRGPSSYEQYF,TGTGCCAGCAGTTTAAGGGGCCCCAGCTCCTACGAGCAGTACTTC
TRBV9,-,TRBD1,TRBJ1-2,CASSGGQEANYGYTF,TGTGCCAGCAGCGGAGGACAGGAGGCTAACTATGGCTACACCTTC
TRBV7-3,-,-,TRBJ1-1,CASSLTLIGSTEAFF,TGTGCCAGCAGCTTAACGTTAATTGGGAGCACTGAAGCTTTCTTT
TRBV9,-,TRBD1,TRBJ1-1,CASSSQGARAEAFF,TGTGCCAGCAGCTCACAGGGGGCGCGGGCTGAAGCTTTCTTT
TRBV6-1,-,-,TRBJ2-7,CARGGEGGEQYF,TGTGCCAGGGGAGGAGAGGGTGGAGAGCAGTACTTC
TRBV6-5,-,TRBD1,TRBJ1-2,CASSVQGNGYTF,TGTGCCAGCAGTGTACAGGGGAATGGCTACACCTTC
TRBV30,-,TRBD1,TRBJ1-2,CARSREDRARNGYTF,TGTGCCCGGTCCCGCGAAGACAGGGCGAGAAATGGCTACACCTTC
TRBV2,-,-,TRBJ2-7,CASRAGQVGGEQYF,TGTGCCAGTCGAGCCGGACAGGTGGGGGGCGAGCAGTACTTC
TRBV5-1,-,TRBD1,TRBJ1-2,CASSFETGGDGYTF,TGCGCCAGCAGCTTCGAGACAGGGGGCGACGGCTACACCTTC
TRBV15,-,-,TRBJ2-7,CATSSHPGAYEQYF,TGTGCCACCAGCAGTCACCCGGGGGCCTACGAGCAGTACTTC
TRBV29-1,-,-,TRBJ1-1,CSVEEGSTEAFF,TGCAGCGTTGAAGAGGGGAGCACTGAAGCTTTCTTT
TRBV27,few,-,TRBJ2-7,CASSLYTGTYEQYF,TGTGCCAGCAGTTTATACACAGGAACCTACGAGCAGTACTTC
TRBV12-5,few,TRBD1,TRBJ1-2,CASGLVPPWGQGNYGYTF,TGTGCTAGTGGTTTGGTTCCACCCTGGGGACAGGGTAACTATGGCTACACCTTC
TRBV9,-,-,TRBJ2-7,CASSAGERASYEQYF,TGTGCCAGCAGCGCTGGGGAGCGTGCTTCCTACGAGCAGTACTTC
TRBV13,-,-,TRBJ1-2,CASSLGDDTSPNYGYTF,TGTGCCAGCAGCTTGGGAGACGACACCTCACCTAACTATGGCTACACCTTC
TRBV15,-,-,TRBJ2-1,CATGLDYNEQFF,TGTGCCACCGGACTCGACTACAATGAGCAGTTCTTC
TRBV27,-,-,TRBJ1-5,CASGATLGGDQPQHF,TGTGCCAGCGGAGCGACCCTAGGGGGGGATCAGCCCCAGCATTTT
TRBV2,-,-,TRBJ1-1,CASRNTEAFF,TGTGCCAGTCGGAACACTGAAGCTTTCTTT
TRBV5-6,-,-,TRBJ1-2,CASSLGDTSWGYGYTF,TGTGCCAGCAGCTTGGGGGACACCTCCTGGGGCTATGGCTACACCTTC
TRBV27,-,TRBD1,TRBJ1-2,CASSDRDDYGYTF,TGTGCCAGCAGTGACAGGGATGACTATGGCTACACCTTC
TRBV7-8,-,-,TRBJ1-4,CASRVARANEKLFF,TGTGCCAGCAGGGTGGCCCGGGCTAATGAAAAACTGTTTTTT
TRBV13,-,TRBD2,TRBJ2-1,CASSLGINLAGASNEQFF,TGTGCCAGCAGCTTAGGTATTAACCTAGCGGGAGCCTCCAATGAGCAGTTCTTC
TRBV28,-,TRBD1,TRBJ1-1,CASRTNRGRTEAFF,TGTGCCAGCAGAACTAACAGGGGACGGACTGAAGCTTTCTTT
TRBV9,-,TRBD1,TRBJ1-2,CASSLTSGGTYGYTF,TGTGCCAGCAGCCTCACTTCAGGGGGCACCTATGGCTACACCTTC
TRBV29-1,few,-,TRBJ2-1,CSVGFRGRAYNEQFF,TGCAGCGTGGGGTTTAGGGGTAGGGCCTACAATGAGCAGTTCTTC
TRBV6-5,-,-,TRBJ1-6,CASSYSEDSYNSPLHF,TGTGCCAGCAGTTACTCGGAGGATTCCTATAATTCACCCCTCCACTTT
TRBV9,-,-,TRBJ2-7,CASTNGSYEQYF,TGTGCCAGCACGAACGGCTCCTACGAGCAGTACTTC
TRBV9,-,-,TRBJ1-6,CASSTRGGLGSPLHF,TGTGCCAGCAGCACCCGGGGGGGTTTAGGGTCACCCCTCCACTTT
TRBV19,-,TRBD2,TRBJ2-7,CASSLSGRPYEQYF,TGTGCCAGTAGCCTTAGCGGGAGGCCCTACGAGCAGTACTTC
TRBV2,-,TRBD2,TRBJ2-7,CASSEGLAGGHEQYF,TGTGCCAGCAGTGAAGGGCTAGCGGGAGGGCATGAGCAGTACTTC
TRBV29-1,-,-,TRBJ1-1,CSAGAGNTEAFF,TGCAGCGCGGGAGCAGGGAACACTGAAGCTTTCTTT
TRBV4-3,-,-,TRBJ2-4,CASSSRTGSNIQYF,TGCGCCAGCAGCTCACGGACTGGGAGTAACATTCAGTACTTC
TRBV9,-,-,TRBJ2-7,CASSVVPSPYEQYF,TGTGCCAGCAGCGTAGTTCCCTCTCCGTACGAGCAGTACTTC
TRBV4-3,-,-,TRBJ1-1,CASSQDRVGTEAFF,TGCGCCAGCAGCCAAGACAGGGTGGGCACTGAAGCTTTCTTT
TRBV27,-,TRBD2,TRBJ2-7,CASSQGLAGLYEQYF,TGTGCCAGCAGTCAAGGACTAGCGGGGCTCTACGAGCAGTACTTC
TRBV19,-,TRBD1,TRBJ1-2,CASGAGTVNGYTF,TGTGCCAGTGGAGCCGGGACAGTCAATGGCTACACCTTC
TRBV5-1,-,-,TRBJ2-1,CASRGGVLEQFF,TGCGCCAGCAGAGGCGGGGTACTTGAGCAGTTCTTC
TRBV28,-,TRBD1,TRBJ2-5,CASEDRGETQYF,TGTGCCAGCGAGGACAGGGGAGAGACCCAGTACTTC
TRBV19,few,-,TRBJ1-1,CASSPILNAEAFF,TGTGCCAGTAGTCCCATTCTAAACGCTGAAGCTTTCTTT